The next 20 T cell receptor beta chains were all read from a single sample in a study of CD4 T cells in relation to SARS-CoV-2 and coronaviruses. The protocol was immunoSEQ multiplex PCR, while the TCRdb copy is restricted to in-frame clones and leaves out a portion. The sample lists about 40,000 clones; about 80% were seen once. Which antigens these TCRs recognize remains unknown. What was sequenced was naive CD4+ T cells from PBMCs, cultured in vitro. The subset is: naive CD4+ T cells isolated by negative enrichment. These receptor sequences come from an adult with COVID-19.

V gene TRBV5-4 combines with J gene TRBJ2-7, with 10 bases identical to TRBD1. The germline V gene encodes CDR1 SGHNT and CDR2 YYREEE (reference sequence). Unmatched junction bases numbered 8, after V lost 3 bases and J lost 2 bases. The CDR3 is 16 amino acids. DNA of the CDR3: TGTGCCAGCAGCTCCGCAGGGGGGACAGGGGCCTACGAGCAGTACTTC. This codes for CASSSAGGTGAYEQYF.

V usage is TRBV18 and J usage is TRBJ1-4; TRBD1 aligns across 8 bases. J gave up 7 bases and V 3 bases, and 7 bases lay outside the gene matches. The germline V gene encodes CDR1 KGHSH and CDR2 LQKENI. This CDR3 has 15 amino acids. The CDR3 region has the DNA TGTGCCAGCTCACCGTCAGGGGGCGCCGGTGAAAAACTGTTTTTT. It specifies CASSPSGGAGEKLFF. Looking up the rest from reference TRBV18 and TRBJ1-4 gives the full variable domain: NAGVMQNPRHLVRRRGQEARLRCSPMKGHSHVYWYRQLPEEGLKFMVYLQKENIIDESGMPKERFSAEFPKEGPSILRIQQVVRGDSAAYFCASSPSGGAGEKLFFGSGTQLSVL.

The chain recombines TRBV3-1 (or the pseudogene TRBV3-2) with TRBJ2-3, with a weak D call TRBD2 (6 bases). V shed 1 base and J shed 6 bases, with 17 bases lying between them. The CDR3 is 16 amino acids. In germline, CDR1 is LGHDT, CDR2 YNNKEL (reference sequence). Here the CDR3 reads CASSQVRAGLGDTQYF. The CDR3 nucleotides are TGTGCCAGCAGCCAAGTGCGGGCGGGGCTGGGGGATACGCAGTATTTT.

The chain is built from TRBV30 and TRBJ1-2; 7 bases map to TRBD1. Germline V gene sequence: CDR1 GTSNPN, CDR2 SVGIG (reference sequence). The CDR3 covers 12 residues. V shed 8 bases and J 2 bases; nucleotides not matched to a gene: 5. The CDR3 bases are TGTGCCAAGACAGGGCCGAACTATGGCTACACCTTC. The encoded protein is CAKTGPNYGYTF.

J is TRBJ1-2 and V is TRBV29-1; 9 nucleotides match TRBD1. Germline CDR1 reads SQVTM; CDR2 reads ANQGSEA. V lost 7 bases and J lost 4; bases outside the gene matches: 7. This CDR3 is built from 13 residues. CDR3 sequence (DNA): TGCAGCGCGAGCGGGACAGGGAGCTATGGCTACACCTTC. Its protein is CSASGTGSYGYTF.

V gene TRBV6-6 combines with J gene TRBJ2-3; the match to TRBD2 covers 7 bases. The J segment lost 6 bases and the V segment lost 0 bases, leaving 9 bases of the junction unmatched. The V gene's germline CDR1 is MNHNY and CDR2 SVGAGI (reference sequence). The CDR3 extends over 16 amino acids. CDR3 protein: CASSYSGGSRFDTQYF. CDR3 DNA: TGTGCCAGCAGTTACTCCGGCGGGAGCAGGTTTGATACGCAGTATTTT.

V and J are TRBV7-2 and TRBJ1-4, with 7 nucleotides matching TRBD1. The CDR3 sequence is 15 residues long. V gave up 5 bases and J gave up 5 bases; unmatched junction bases: 8. Germline V gene sequence: CDR1 SGHTA, CDR2 FQGNSA. The CDR3 nucleotides read TGTGCCAGCAGCCCCCCCGACAGGGTGAATGAAAAACTGTTTTTT. Translation gives CASSPPDRVNEKLFF.

The chain carries TRBV19 and TRBJ2-7, with D possibly being TRBD2 (6 bases). V lost 5 bases and J lost 0, with 11 bases in between. Germline values: CDR1 LNHDA, CDR2 SQIVND (reference sequence). This CDR3 is built from 14 residues. The CDR3 bases are TGTGCCAGTAGTCGGCGGGGATCCTCCTACGAGCAGTACTTC. As protein: CASSRRGSSYEQYF.

The V gene is TRBV3-1 (or the pseudogene TRBV3-2), the J gene TRBJ2-5; D is undetermined. Germline V gene data show CDR1 as LGHDT and CDR2 as YNNKEL (reference sequence). This CDR3 has 13 amino acids. The germline V and J ends were trimmed by 6 bases and 5 bases, with 13 bases remaining between them. DNA for the CDR3: TGTGCCAGCAGAAAGAGTTTCGGGGAGACCCAGTACTTC. Its translation: CASRKSFGETQYF.

This clone appeared a few times. This rearrangement joins TRBV28 to TRBJ1-5, with a possible D match to TRBD1 (5 bases). Between the trimmed V and J ends, which lost 10 bases and 0 bases, there was a span of 13 bases. Germline-derived CDR1 and CDR2 are MDHEN and SYDVKM. There are 14 residues in the CDR3. The CDR3 coding sequence is TGTGCCACCACTCGGGGGAATAGCAATCAGCCCCAGCATTTT. It codes for CATTRGNSNQPQHF.

The chain recombines TRBV7-9 with TRBJ1-1; D is unclear. This CDR3 is built from 13 residues. The V end was cut by 0 bases, the J end by 3 bases, with 5 bases between. Germline-derived CDR1 and CDR2 are SEHNR and FQNEAQ (reference sequence). The CDR3 here is CASSLAKDTEAFF. CDR3 coding DNA: TGTGCCAGCAGCTTAGCGAAAGACACTGAAGCTTTCTTT.

This rearrangement joins TRBV6-2 or TRBV6-3 to TRBJ2-7; TRBD2 might be the D (5 bases). The CDR3 contains 14 residues. The V gene lost 5 bases and the J gene lost 7 bases, with 18 bases spanning the gap. CDR1 is MNHEY and CDR2 is SVGEGT in the germline V gene. Here the CDR3 DNA reads TGTGCCAGCAGTACTCGGGTAAGAGGGCTGGAGCAGTACTTC. Its translation is CASSTRVRGLEQYF.

This clone was observed a few times. CDR3 protein: CAISESRNYGYTF. The CDR3, as DNA: TGTGCCATCAGTGAGTCCAGAAACTATGGCTACACCTTC. The chain uses TRBV10-3 and TRBJ1-2; no firm D call. The CDR3 has 13 amino acids. With 0 bases removed from V and 2 bases from J, the gap between germline ends came to 4 bases. The germline V gene has CDR1 ENHRY and CDR2 SYGVKD.

This rearrangement joins TRBV24-1 to TRBJ2-1, with 12 bases fitting TRBD2. The CDR3 consists of 18 residues. The ends lost 1 base at V and 8 bases at J; junction bases unmatched: 11. In germline, CDR1 is KGHDR, CDR2 SFDVKD. The CDR3: CATSDFASGRASVDEQFF. CDR3 in DNA: TGTGCCACCAGTGATTTTGCTAGCGGGAGGGCCAGTGTCGATGAGCAGTTCTTC.

The chain carries TRBV5-8 and TRBJ2-7; unclear D gene. V gave up 0 bases and J gave up 2 bases, with 6 bases separating them. This CDR3 is 13 amino acids long. Germline V gene sequence: CDR1 SGHTS, CDR2 YDEGEE. The CDR3 DNA reads as TGTGCCAGCAGCTTGGATCAGACCTACGAGCAGTACTTC. It encodes CASSLDQTYEQYF.

V usage is TRBV4-3 and J usage is TRBJ2-1, with 7 positions matching TRBD2. Trimming took 0 bases from V and 6 from J; bases not matched to a gene: 11. This CDR3 has 17 residues. Germline CDR1 reads LGHNA; CDR2 reads YSLEER. This chain's CDR3 is CASSQDLVLAGVNEQFF. CDR3 bases: TGCGCCAGCAGCCAAGATCTGGTTCTCGCGGGAGTCAATGAGCAGTTCTTC.

The chain uses TRBV18 and TRBJ2-5; possibly TRBD1 for D (6 bases). This CDR3 comprises 14 residues. Germline CDR1 is KGHSH and CDR2 is LQKENI. V dropped 3 bases and J dropped 3 bases, with 11 bases sitting between them. The CDR3 DNA sequence: TGTGCCAGCTCACCTCAGGGGATGGAAGAGACCCAGTACTTC. Its protein product is CASSPQGMEETQYF.

The chain links TRBV28 to TRBJ2-5, with D possibly TRBD1 on 6 matching bases. The CDR3 spans 13 residues. V gave up 5 bases and J gave up 5 bases, with 12 bases separating them. Germline CDR1 and CDR2: MDHEN and SYDVKM. The CDR3 nucleotides read TGTGCCAGCAGTCCACAGGGTCAGGAGACCCAGTACTTC. Its protein is CASSPQGQETQYF.

The chain employs TRBV4-2 and TRBJ2-5; no clear D. CDR3 length: 15 amino acids. Trimming cost V 5 bases and J 4 bases, with 17 bases left between them. Germline lookup yields CDR1 LGHNA and CDR2 YNFKEQ. CDR3 in DNA: TGTGCCAGCAGCGACTCCTGGACCCGCGGAGAGACCCAGTACTTC. This codes for CASSDSWTRGETQYF.

The rearrangement links TRBV7-2 to TRBJ2-7; D is unclear. V was trimmed by 1 base and J by 0 bases, leaving 7 bases between them. This CDR3 region has 14 residues. CDR1 and CDR2 from the germline V gene are SGHTA and FQGNSA. CDR3 nucleotide sequence: TGTGCCAGCAGCTTAGGCCCAGCCTCCTACGAGCAGTACTTC. Residues: CASSLGPASYEQYF.